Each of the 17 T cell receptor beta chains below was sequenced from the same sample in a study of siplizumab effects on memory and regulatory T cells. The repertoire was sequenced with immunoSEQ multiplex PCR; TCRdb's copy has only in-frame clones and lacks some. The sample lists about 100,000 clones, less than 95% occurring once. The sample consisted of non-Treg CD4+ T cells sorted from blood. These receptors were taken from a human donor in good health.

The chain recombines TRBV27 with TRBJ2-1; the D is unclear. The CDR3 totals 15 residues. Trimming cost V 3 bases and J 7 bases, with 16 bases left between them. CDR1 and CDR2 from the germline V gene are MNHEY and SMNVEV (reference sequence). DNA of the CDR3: TGTGCCAGCAGTTTCAACCCTTGGAGCATTAATGAGCAGTTCTTC. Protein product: CASSFNPWSINEQFF.

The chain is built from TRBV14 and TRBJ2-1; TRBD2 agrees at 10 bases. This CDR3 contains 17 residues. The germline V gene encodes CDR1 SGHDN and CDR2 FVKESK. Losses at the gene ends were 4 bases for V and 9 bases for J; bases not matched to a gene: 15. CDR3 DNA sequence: TGTGCCAGCAGCCCTCCCTTAGCAAGCGGGAGGGGCGGTGAGCAGTTCTTC. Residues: CASSPPLASGRGGEQFF.

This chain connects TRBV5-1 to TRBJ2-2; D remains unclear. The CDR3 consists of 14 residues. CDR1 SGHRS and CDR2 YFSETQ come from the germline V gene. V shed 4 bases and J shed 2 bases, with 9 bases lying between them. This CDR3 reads CASSLSVNTGELFF. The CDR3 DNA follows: TGCGCCAGCAGCCTTTCAGTCAACACCGGGGAGCTGTTTTTT.

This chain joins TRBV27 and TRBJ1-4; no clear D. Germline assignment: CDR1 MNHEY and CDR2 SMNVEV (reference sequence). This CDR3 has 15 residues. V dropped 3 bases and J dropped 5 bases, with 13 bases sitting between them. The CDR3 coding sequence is TGTGCCAGCAGTTTTGGCGTGCATCCCAATGAAAAACTGTTTTTT. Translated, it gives CASSFGVHPNEKLFF.

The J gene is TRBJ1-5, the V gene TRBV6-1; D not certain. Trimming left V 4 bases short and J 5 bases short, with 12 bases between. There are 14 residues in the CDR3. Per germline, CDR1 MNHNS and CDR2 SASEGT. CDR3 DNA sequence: TGTGCCAGCAGTGTGTTAGGTAGGCATCAGCCCCAGCATTTT. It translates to CASSVLGRHQPQHF.

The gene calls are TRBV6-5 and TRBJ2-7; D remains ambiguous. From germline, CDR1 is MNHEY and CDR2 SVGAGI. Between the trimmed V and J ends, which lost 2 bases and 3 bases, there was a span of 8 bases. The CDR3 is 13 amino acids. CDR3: CASSYQPSYEQYF. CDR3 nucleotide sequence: TGTGCCAGCAGTTACCAACCCAGCTACGAGCAGTACTTC.

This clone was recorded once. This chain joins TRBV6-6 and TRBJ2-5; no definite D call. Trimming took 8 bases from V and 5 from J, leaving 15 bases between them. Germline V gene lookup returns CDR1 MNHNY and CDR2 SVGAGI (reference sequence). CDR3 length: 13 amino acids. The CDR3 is CASGPRQAETQYF. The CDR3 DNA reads TGTGCCAGCGGGCCTCGGCAGGCCGAGACCCAGTACTTC.

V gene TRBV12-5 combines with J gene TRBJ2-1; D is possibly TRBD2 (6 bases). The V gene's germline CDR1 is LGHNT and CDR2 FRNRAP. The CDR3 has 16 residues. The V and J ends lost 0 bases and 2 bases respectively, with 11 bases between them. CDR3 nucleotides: TGTGCTAGTGGTTTGGTCCGGAGGGCGCCCTACAATGAGCAGTTCTTC. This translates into CASGLVRRAPYNEQFF.

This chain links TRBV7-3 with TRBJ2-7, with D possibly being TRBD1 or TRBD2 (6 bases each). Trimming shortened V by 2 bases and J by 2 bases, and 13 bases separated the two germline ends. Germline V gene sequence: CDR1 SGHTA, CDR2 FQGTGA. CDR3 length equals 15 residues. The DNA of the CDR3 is TGTGCCAGCAGCTTAGCGAGGGGGGCTACCTACGAGCAGTACTTC. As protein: CASSLARGATYEQYF.

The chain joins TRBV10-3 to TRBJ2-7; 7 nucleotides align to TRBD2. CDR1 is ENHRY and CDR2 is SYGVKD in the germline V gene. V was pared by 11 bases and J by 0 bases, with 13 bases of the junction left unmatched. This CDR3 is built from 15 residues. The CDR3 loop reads CAAGGGGSFSYEQYF. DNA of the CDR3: TGTGCCGCGGGCGGGGGAGGGTCTTTCTCCTACGAGCAGTACTTC.

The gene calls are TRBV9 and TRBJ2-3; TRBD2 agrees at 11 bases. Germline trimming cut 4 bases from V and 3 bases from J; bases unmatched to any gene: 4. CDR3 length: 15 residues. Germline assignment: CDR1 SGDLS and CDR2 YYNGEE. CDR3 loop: CASSLSGRETDTQYF. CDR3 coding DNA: TGTGCCAGCAGCCTTAGCGGGAGGGAAACAGATACGCAGTATTTT.

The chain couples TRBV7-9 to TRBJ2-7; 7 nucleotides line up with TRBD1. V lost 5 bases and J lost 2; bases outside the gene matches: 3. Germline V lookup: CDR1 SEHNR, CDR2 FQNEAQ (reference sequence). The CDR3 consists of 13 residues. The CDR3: CASSHTGAYEQYF. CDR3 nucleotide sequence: TGTGCCAGCAGCCACACAGGGGCCTACGAGCAGTACTTC.

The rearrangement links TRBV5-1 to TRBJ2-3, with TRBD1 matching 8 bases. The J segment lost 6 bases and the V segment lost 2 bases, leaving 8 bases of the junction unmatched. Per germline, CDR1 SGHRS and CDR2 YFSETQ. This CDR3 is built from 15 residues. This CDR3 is CASSLGDRPSDTQYF. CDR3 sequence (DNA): TGCGCCAGCAGCTTAGGGGACAGGCCGAGTGATACGCAGTATTTT.

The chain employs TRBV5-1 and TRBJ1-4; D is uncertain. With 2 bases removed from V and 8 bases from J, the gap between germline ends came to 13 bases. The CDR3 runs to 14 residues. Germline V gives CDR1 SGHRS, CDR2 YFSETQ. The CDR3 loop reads CASSLETLGEKLFF. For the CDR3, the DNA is TGCGCCAGCAGCTTAGAAACCCTGGGGGAAAAACTGTTTTTT.

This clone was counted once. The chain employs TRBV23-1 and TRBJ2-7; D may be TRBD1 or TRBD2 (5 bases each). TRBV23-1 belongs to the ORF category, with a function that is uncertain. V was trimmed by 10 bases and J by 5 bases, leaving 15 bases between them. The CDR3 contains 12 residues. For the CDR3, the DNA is TGCGCCACCCCGACGAGGGGCCACGAGCAGTACTTC. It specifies CATPTRGHEQYF.

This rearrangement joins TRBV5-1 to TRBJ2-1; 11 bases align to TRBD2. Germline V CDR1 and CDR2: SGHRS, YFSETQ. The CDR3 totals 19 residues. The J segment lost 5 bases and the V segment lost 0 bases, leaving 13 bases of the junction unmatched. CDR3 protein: CASSLGSILAGGDHNEQFF. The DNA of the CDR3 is TGCGCCAGCAGCTTGGGGTCGATTCTAGCGGGAGGTGATCACAATGAGCAGTTCTTC.

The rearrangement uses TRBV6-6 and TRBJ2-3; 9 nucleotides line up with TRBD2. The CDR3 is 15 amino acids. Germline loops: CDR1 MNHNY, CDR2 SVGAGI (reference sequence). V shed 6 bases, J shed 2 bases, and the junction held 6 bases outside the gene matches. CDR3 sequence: CASSKLAGLTDTQYF. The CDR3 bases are TGTGCCAGCAGCAAACTAGCGGGTCTCACAGATACGCAGTATTTT.